This T cell receptor (beta chain) was documented in a study of blood T cell repertoires in COVID-19. Study-wide context: Specimens from acute and convalescent COVID-19 originated in the United States, Italy and Spain. PBMCs, B-cell-depleted T cells, or T cells provided the cDNA or gDNA that made up the material.

In the original processing: Nucleated cell number was recorded as an estimate derived from reference gene primer amplification. Only in-frame clones appear in the TCRdb table, and some are missing; sequencing was by immunoSEQ multiplex PCR. The DNA was the basis for D and trimming; V, J and clone size are from that table. The sample lists 67,000 or so clones, about four fifths occurring once. The source material was peripheral blood. The source of this sequence is a man aged 65-85 years with acute or convalescent COVID-19.

CDR3 nucleotides: TGTGCCAGCAGTGAACTCAGCACGGGTTCCTATAATTCACCCCTCCACTTT. Protein sequence: CASSELSTGSYNSPLHF. The V gene is TRBV6-1, the J gene TRBJ1-6; D not certain. This CDR3 region has 17 residues. The V and J ends lost 2 bases and 1 base respectively, with 12 bases between them. Germline values: CDR1 MNHNS, CDR2 SASEGT.